In its sample, the clone carrying this T cell receptor (beta chain) was seen once. Its antigen is currently unknown. V dropped 9 bases and J dropped 1; count of bases not matched to a gene: 0. CDR3 length: 11 residues. Germline loops: CDR1 LNHDA, CDR2 SQIVND (reference sequence). Donors were nominally healthy when sampled, though unrecorded immune exposures were likely. The PCR used 60 Vbeta and 13 Jbeta primers. Sequencing was performed with immunoSEQ multiplex PCR; in TCRdb, only in-frame clones are kept and a portion is missing. The sample contains 68,000 or so clones, around three quarters of which appear only once. This sample was taken from a study of cytomegalovirus exposure and HLA in healthy donors. Study outcomes and limitations: Most subjects' HLA-A and HLA-B alleles were reportedly predicted from TCR beta sequences. Productive rates of about 90% or about 30% were seen for most TCR beta V segments in an earlier analysis. Later analysis suggested links between common viral pathogens and several top significant clusters.

The material sequenced was PBMCs. The gene calls are TRBV19 and TRBJ2-7; TRBD1 aligns across 7 bases. The sequence derives from a woman in her twenties or thirties in good health and CMV-seronegative. Here the CDR3 reads CASRGSYEQYF. DNA of the CDR3: TGTGCCAGCAGGGGGTCCTACGAGCAGTACTTC.